Listed here are 29 T cell receptor beta chains from one sample, sequenced in a study of read filtering for tumor transcriptome and immune sequencing. From approximately 400 ng of RNA, a library with molecular barcoded alpha/delta and beta/gamma adaptors was made. TCRdb itself ran the reads through MiXCR, one entry per CDR3 protein. The sample records roughly 59,000 distinct CDR3 sequences, roughly 20% being singletons. The sample consisted of a population of CD138-negative cells sorted from bone marrow. These receptors came from a donor at least 40 years old with multiple myeloma.

The gene calls are TRBV2 and TRBJ1-3; D is perhaps TRBD1 (5 bases). This CDR3 is built from 17 residues. Per germline, CDR1 SNHLY and CDR2 FYNNEI. Trimming removed 3 bases from V and 2 bases from J, with 17 bases in between. CDR3 sequence: CASSEAVGGRAGNTIYF. The CDR3 nucleotides are TGTGCCAGCAGTGAGGCGGTAGGCGGCAGGGCTGGAAACACCATATATTTT.

This clonotype has at least ten counts. CDR3 in amino acids: CASSMGRFGEKLFF. The DNA of the CDR3 is TGTGCCAGTAGTATGGGCAGGTTCGGTGAAAAACTGTTTTTT. The J gene is TRBJ1-4, the V gene TRBV19, with D unresolved. CDR1 and CDR2 (germline): LNHDA, SQIVND (reference sequence). V was cut by 3 bases and J by 7 bases, with 12 bases left in between. The CDR3 runs to 14 residues.

For this clonotype: A far larger clone is one base from this, pointing to a likely read error. The V call is TRBV12-3 or TRBV12-4, the J call TRBJ1-2; tentatively, D is TRBD1 (5 bases). The CDR3 runs to 15 residues. Trimming removed 8 bases from V and 0 bases from J, with 16 bases in between. The CDR3 sequence is CASRTRGGANYGYTF. The CDR3 DNA reads TGTGCCAGCCGAACCCGCGGAGGGGCTAACTATGGCTACACCTTC.

As regards this clonotype: Its ends do not fully match the called genes, so a read error is possible. The CDR3 sequence: CASSLEGSGRVNNNDQFF. As DNA, the CDR3 is TGCGCCAGCAGCTTGGAAGGTAGCGGGCGTGTAAACAACAATGATCAGTTCTTC. The chain joins TRBV5-1 to TRBJ2-1, with 7 bases fitting TRBD2. This CDR3 region has 18 residues. In germline, CDR1 is SGHRS, CDR2 YFSETQ.

This clonotype occurred a few times. This chain connects TRBV7-8 to TRBJ1-5, with 11 bases matching TRBD1. J lost 3 bases, V lost 0 bases, and 4 bases had no gene match. Germline V gene data show CDR1 as SGHVS and CDR2 as FQNEAQ. The CDR3 runs 17 residues. The CDR3 sequence: CASSLAGTGGNNQPQHF. The CDR3 DNA reads TGTGCCAGCAGCTTAGCTGGGACAGGGGGGAACAATCAGCCCCAGCATTTT.

On this clonotype: This could be a read error, since a much larger clone is one nucleotide away. V and J are TRBV5-1 and TRBJ2-7, with D perhaps TRBD1 (7 bases). This CDR3 has 14 residues. Germline V gene lookup returns CDR1 SGHRS and CDR2 YFSETQ. CDR3 region: CASGLEGAPDEQYF. The CDR3 DNA reads TGCGCCAGCGGCTTGGAGGGGGCGCCGGACGAGCAGTACTTC.

Ten or more counts support this clonotype. The J gene is TRBJ1-2, the V gene TRBV2; D may be TRBD1 (5 bases). The V gene's germline CDR1 is SNHLY and CDR2 FYNNEI. The V end was cut by 5 bases, the J end by 8 bases, with 15 bases between. The length of the CDR3 is 13 residues. CDR3 residues: CASSKLYQGGYTF. CDR3 DNA: TGTGCCAGCAGTAAACTATACCAGGGCGGCTACACCTTC.

A word on this clonotype: A read error may produce the germline difference seen at one junction end. The chain combines TRBV7-6 with TRBJ2-7; 7 nucleotides match TRBD1. The CDR3 is 16 amino acids. Germline CDR1 SGHVS, CDR2 FNYEAQ. DNA for the CDR3: TGTCCCAGCAGCTCAGAGCTAACAGGGGATGAAGACGAGCAGTACTTC. It encodes CPSSSELTGDEDEQYF.

This clonotype has a count of ten or more. The V and J genes are TRBV28 and TRBJ2-2, with D possibly called TRBD1 or TRBD2 (6 bases each). From germline, CDR1 is MDHEN and CDR2 SYDVKM. CDR3 length equals 14 residues. V dropped 8 bases and J dropped 5 bases, with 15 bases sitting between them. CDR3 bases: TGTGCCAGCGGACTACAGGGAGGTACCGGGGAGCTGTTTTTT. Translation: CASGLQGGTGELFF. Supplemented by reference TRBV28 and TRBJ2-2, the full variable domain reads DVKVTQSSRYLVKRTGEKVFLECVQDMDHENMFWYRQDPGLGLRLIYFSYDVKMKEKGDIPEGYSVSREKKERFSLILESASTNQTSMYLCASGLQGGTGELFFGEGSRLTVL.

This clonotype was counted only a few times. The J gene is TRBJ2-3, the V gene TRBV29-1, with a possible D match to TRBD1 (6 bases). V gave up 4 bases and J gave up 2 bases, with 13 bases separating them. Germline-derived CDR1 and CDR2 are SQVTM and ANQGSEA. The CDR3 runs to 14 residues. The CDR3 is CSVVQGRFTDTQYF. As DNA, the CDR3 is TGCAGCGTTGTTCAGGGGCGGTTCACAGATACGCAGTATTTT.

The gene calls are TRBV7-2 and TRBJ1-4; D unclear. Germline V gene data show CDR1 as SGHTA and CDR2 as FQGNSA. The CDR3 contains 16 residues. Trimming shortened V by 5 bases and J by 3 bases, and 16 bases separated the two germline ends. In DNA, the CDR3 is TGTGCCAGCAGCCTCGCGCGGGCCGACTCTAATGAAAAACTGTTTTTT. Translated, it gives CASSLARADSNEKLFF.

Sample share makes this clonotype medium-sized. The chain employs TRBV28 and TRBJ2-1, with D perhaps TRBD1 or TRBD2 (5 bases each). Trimming cost V 6 bases and J 4 bases, with 19 bases left between them. CDR3 length: 16 residues. Germline V gives CDR1 MDHEN, CDR2 SYDVKM. The DNA for the CDR3 is TGTGCCAGCAGACAAGACCTTAGTGGGGGTTACAATGAGCAGTTCTTC. The encoded protein is CASRQDLSGGYNEQFF.

In its sample, this clonotype was seen many times. The chain has TRBV5-1 and TRBJ2-7, with 10 positions matching TRBD1. The CDR3 is 16 residues long. After removal of 3 bases from V and 0 bases from J, the junction contained 6 bases not matched to a gene. Per germline, CDR1 SGHRS and CDR2 YFSETQ. The CDR3, as DNA: TGCGCCAGCAGCTCCTCCGGGACAGGGGTCTCCTACGAGCAGTACTTC. It is translated as CASSSSGTGVSYEQYF.

This clonotype was counted ten times or more. J is TRBJ1-1 and V is TRBV12-3 or TRBV12-4, with D hard to call. CDR3 length: 15 residues. Deletions cut 2 bases from V and 8 bases from J, with 18 bases between. The CDR3 sequence: CASSLSGYPHFEAFF. In DNA form, the CDR3 reads TGTGCCAGCAGTTTAAGCGGCTACCCACATTTCGAAGCTTTCTTT.

This clonotype was counted ten times or more. The rearrangement joins TRBV5-1 to TRBJ2-7; D is undetermined. Germline values: CDR1 SGHRS, CDR2 YFSETQ. Between the trimmed V and J ends, which lost 0 bases and 2 bases, there was a span of 9 bases. This CDR3 spans 14 amino acids. This CDR3 reads CASSLEGPAYEQYF. Here the CDR3 DNA reads TGCGCCAGCAGCTTGGAGGGCCCCGCCTACGAGCAGTACTTC.

This clonotype occurred many times. The CDR3 region is CASSPGLAWNEQFF. The DNA of the CDR3 is TGTGCCAGCAGCCCAGGACTAGCGTGGAATGAGCAGTTCTTC. The V gene is TRBV7-2, the J gene TRBJ2-1; 9 nucleotides line up with TRBD2. The CDR3 contains 14 residues. CDR1 is SGHTA and CDR2 is FQGNSA in the germline V gene. Trimming at V came to 5 bases and at J to 7 bases, leaving 6 bases not matched to a gene.

This chain links TRBV7-2 with TRBJ2-3, with TRBD2 matching over 7 bases. J lost 3 bases, V lost 4 bases, and 10 bases had no gene match. From germline, CDR1 is SGHTA and CDR2 FQGNSA. The CDR3 contains 16 residues. The CDR3 coding sequence is TGTGCCAGCAGCTCGAGACTAGTGGGAGGGACAGATACGCAGTATTTT. It codes for CASSSRLVGGTDTQYF. Complete variable domain (other parts from reference TRBV7-2 and TRBJ2-3): GAGVSQSPSNKVTEKGKDVELRCDPISGHTALYWYRQSLGQGLEFLIYFQGNSAPDKSGLPSDRFSAERTGGSVSTLTIQRTQQEDSAVYLCASSSRLVGGTDTQYFGPGTRLTVL.

At least ten counts were recorded for this clonotype. The V and J genes are TRBV5-6 and TRBJ1-6; 7 nucleotides agree with TRBD1. The CDR3 has 13 amino acids. Germline V gene sequence: CDR1 SGHDT, CDR2 YYEEEE. J was trimmed by 8 bases and V by 9 bases; bases with no gene match: 8. The CDR3 loop reads CATSTGRYSPLHF. The CDR3 nucleotides are TGTGCCACCTCGACAGGGAGGTATTCACCCCTCCACTTT.

In its sample, this clonotype was seen many times. The CDR3 loop is CASSVQGVGQPQHF. The CDR3, as DNA: TGTGCCAGTAGTGTACAGGGTGTGGGGCAGCCCCAGCATTTT. This chain connects TRBV19 to TRBJ1-5; D is possibly TRBD1 (6 bases). V was cut by 5 bases and J by 7 bases, with 15 bases left in between. The CDR3 covers 14 residues. Looked up from germline, CDR1 is LNHDA and CDR2 is SQIVND (reference sequence).

This clonotype was observed at least ten times. The gene calls are TRBV20-1 and TRBJ2-3, with D maybe TRBD2 (6 bases). The V gene's germline CDR1 is DFQATT and CDR2 SNEGSKA (reference sequence). V was cut by 4 bases and J by 0 bases, with 20 bases left in between. This CDR3 contains 17 residues. CDR3 DNA: TGCAGTGCTACTCTTCCGGGAGTACGAGGAAGCACAGATACGCAGTATTTT. It is translated as CSATLPGVRGSTDTQYF.

In its sample, this clonotype was seen many times. This rearrangement joins TRBV3-1 to TRBJ2-2; 9 bases are shared with TRBD2. J lost 0 bases, V lost 5 bases, and 10 bases had no gene match. Germline V gives CDR1 LGHDT, CDR2 YNNKEL (reference sequence). The CDR3 runs to 18 residues. The CDR3 DNA reads TGTGCCAGCAGCACAGAGACTAGCGGAGATTCGAACACCGGGGAGCTGTTTTTT. This translates into CASSTETSGDSNTGELFF. The full variable domain, in which reference TRBV3-1 and TRBJ2-2 provide the parts outside the CDR3, is DTAVSQTPKYLVTQMGNDKSIKCEQNLGHDTMYWYKQDSKKFLKIMFSYNNKELIINETVPNRFSPKSPDKAHLNLHINSLELGDSAVYFCASSTETSGDSNTGELFFGEGSRLTVL.

This clonotype has a count of ten or more. The chain recombines TRBV7-2 with TRBJ2-3; D could derive from TRBD1 or TRBD2 (5 bases each). The CDR3 runs 12 residues. Trimming took off 4 bases at V and 7 bases at J, with 9 bases between the two ends. Germline V CDR1 and CDR2: SGHTA, FQGNSA. The CDR3 coding sequence is TGTGCCAGCAGCTCGGGGACGAATACGCAGTATTTT. Its translation is CASSSGTNTQYF.

This clonotype was seen repeatedly, ten times or more. The rearrangement joins TRBV7-9 to TRBJ1-5, with unresolved D. Germline values: CDR1 SEHNR, CDR2 FQNEAQ (reference sequence). Trimming took off 7 bases at V and 2 bases at J, with 6 bases between the two ends. The CDR3 is made up of 12 amino acids. This CDR3 is CASTQGNQPQHF. The CDR3 DNA is TGTGCCAGCACTCAGGGCAATCAGCCCCAGCATTTT.

This clonotype was observed at least ten times. V usage is TRBV5-1 and J usage is TRBJ2-5; tentatively, D is TRBD1 (6 bases). Germline V gene data show CDR1 as SGHRS and CDR2 as YFSETQ. The CDR3 is made up of 16 amino acids. V lost 2 bases to trimming and J lost 2 bases, with 16 bases between them. CDR3 sequence reads: CASSFSTTGQQETQYF. CDR3 sequence (DNA): TGCGCCAGCAGCTTTTCTACGACAGGTCAACAAGAGACCCAGTACTTC.

Many counts were recorded for this clonotype. V gene TRBV29-1 combines with J gene TRBJ2-5; D tentatively reads TRBD1 or TRBD2 (6 bases each). Germline V CDR1 and CDR2: SQVTM, ANQGSEA. With 7 bases removed from V and 1 base from J, the gap between germline ends came to 13 bases. This CDR3 contains 13 residues. In nucleotides, the CDR3 is TGCAGCGCTGGGAAGGGGGGCCAAGAGACCCAGTACTTC. Its protein is CSAGKGGQETQYF.

This clonotype was observed at least ten times. V and J are TRBV14 and TRBJ2-5; 11 nucleotides line up with TRBD1. Trimming removed 4 bases from V and 2 bases from J; junction bases left unmatched: 6. Looked up from germline, CDR1 is SGHDN and CDR2 is FVKESK. The CDR3 length is 16 residues. The CDR3 region is CASSRRGQGVQETQYF. The CDR3 bases are TGTGCCAGCAGCCGTCGGGGACAGGGGGTTCAAGAGACCCAGTACTTC.

The CDR3 DNA reads TGCAGCCCCGTGCCGGTGGGCGCAGCTACGCAGTATTTT. Encoded protein: CSPVPVGAATQYF. This chain connects TRBV29-1 to TRBJ2-3; D is ambiguous. CDR1 is SQVTM, CDR2 ANQGSEA, per germline. The CDR3 length is 13 residues. Trimming left V 8 bases short and J 8 bases short, with 20 bases between.

By share of the sample, this clonotype is medium-sized. The rearrangement links TRBV30 to TRBJ2-1; D is ambiguous. Germline CDR1 is GTSNPN and CDR2 is SVGIG (reference sequence). Trimming shortened V by 2 bases and J by 7 bases, and 12 bases separated the two germline ends. CDR3 length equals 13 residues. CDR3 protein: CAWSPGIGNEQFF. In DNA form, the CDR3 reads TGTGCCTGGAGTCCTGGGATAGGGAATGAGCAGTTCTTC.

The V call is TRBV7-2, the J call TRBJ2-5; possible D gene TRBD2, 5 bases. The V gene's germline CDR1 is SGHTA and CDR2 FQGNSA. The CDR3 has 15 amino acids. Between the trimmed V and J ends, which lost 1 base and 5 bases, there was a span of 14 bases. This CDR3 reads CASSLVAGVWETQYF. CDR3 DNA sequence: TGTGCCAGCAGCTTAGTCGCCGGGGTCTGGGAGACCCAGTACTTC.